The 30 T cell receptor beta chains given below trace back to one sample, sequenced in a study of blood T cell repertoires in COVID-19. TCRdb keeps only in-frame clones here, not all; method: immunoSEQ multiplex PCR. The sample holds just over 90,000 clones, roughly 85% seen once. Sample: peripheral blood. Receptors originate from a human donor in a cohort sampled during active COVID-19.

The table lists this clone with a few counts. The chain combines TRBV4-1 with TRBJ2-3; 10 bases are a match to TRBD2. There are 14 residues in the CDR3. The V gene end was trimmed by 1 base and the J gene end by 5 bases; junction bases not matched to a gene: 0. The germline gives CDR1 MGHRA, CDR2 YSYEKL. This chain's CDR3 is CASSQASGRDTQYF. As DNA, the CDR3 is TGCGCCAGCAGCCAAGCTAGCGGGAGAGATACGCAGTATTTT.

The rearrangement links TRBV30 to TRBJ1-5; possible D gene TRBD1, 6 bases. Germline assignment: CDR1 GTSNPN and CDR2 SVGIG (reference sequence). The CDR3 spans 13 residues. With 4 bases removed from V and 6 bases from J, the gap between germline ends came to 13 bases. CDR3 nucleotide sequence: TGTGCCTGGACCACAGGGTTTACTCAGCCCCAGCATTTT. This gives the protein CAWTTGFTQPQHF.

The V and J genes are TRBV28 and TRBJ1-4; 9 positions match TRBD1. Germline V gene sequence: CDR1 MDHEN, CDR2 SYDVKM. The CDR3 totals 16 residues. The V gene end was trimmed by 4 bases and the J gene end by 3 bases; junction bases not matched to a gene: 6. The CDR3 spells CASSSRTGVANEKLFF. CDR3 DNA sequence: TGTGCCAGCAGTTCCCGGACAGGGGTGGCTAATGAAAAACTGTTTTTT.

This clone was found a few times. This rearrangement joins TRBV6-5 to TRBJ1-1; TRBD1 might be the D (5 bases). Trimming removed 6 bases at V and 2 bases at J, with 13 bases between. Looked up from germline, CDR1 is MNHEY and CDR2 is SVGAGI. This CDR3 region has 14 residues. In nucleotides, the CDR3 is TGTGCCAGCAGGGTACAGGTTTTAAACACTGAAGCTTTCTTT. Protein product: CASRVQVLNTEAFF.

The chain recombines TRBV7-3 with TRBJ2-5; D is possibly TRBD2 (6 bases). V was clipped by 2 bases and J by 7 bases, with 20 bases between them. The CDR3 sequence is 16 residues long. Germline CDR1 SGHTA, CDR2 FQGTGA. The CDR3 DNA follows: TGTGCCAGCAGCTTACGATTAGCGGAACCGGGCGGGACCCAGTACTTC. As protein: CASSLRLAEPGGTQYF.

This clone has ten or more counts. The chain employs TRBV7-9 and TRBJ1-4, with D possibly TRBD1 on 5 matching bases. Germline V gene data show CDR1 as SEHNR and CDR2 as FQNEAQ (reference sequence). V lost 10 bases and J lost 2, with 17 bases in between. The CDR3 contains 15 residues. The CDR3 spells CAIPSQGGTNEKLFF. The CDR3 DNA is TGTGCCATCCCTTCCCAGGGTGGGACTAATGAAAAACTGTTTTTT.

V and J are TRBV14 and TRBJ2-7, with TRBD1 matching 9 bases. The germline gives CDR1 SGHDN, CDR2 FVKESK. The CDR3 contains 15 residues. Trimming cost V 2 bases and J 3 bases; bases outside gene matches: 5. In DNA form, the CDR3 reads TGTGCCAGCAGCCAATTGGACAGGGGAGACTACGAGCAGTACTTC. It specifies CASSQLDRGDYEQYF.

The chain employs TRBV6-5 and TRBJ1-6, with TRBD1 matching 9 bases. CDR1 and CDR2 from the germline V gene are MNHEY and SVGAGI. The CDR3 covers 15 residues. After removal of 5 bases from V and 10 bases from J, the junction contained 9 bases not matched to a gene. The CDR3 sequence: CASSKTGQGKSPLHF. The CDR3, as DNA: TGTGCCAGCAGTAAAACAGGACAGGGGAAATCACCCCTCCACTTT.

This chain uses TRBV3-1 (or the pseudogene TRBV3-2) with TRBJ1-2, with TRBD1 as a possible D gene (5 bases). Germline CDR1 reads LGHDT; CDR2 reads YNNKEL (reference sequence). CDR3 length: 13 residues. The V and J ends lost 6 bases and 4 bases respectively, with 12 bases between them. The CDR3 loop reads CASSQTESYGYTF. For the CDR3, the DNA is TGTGCCAGCAGTCAGACAGAGAGCTATGGCTACACCTTC.

As DNA, the CDR3 is TGTGCCAGCAGATCTGACATCCGTGAAGCTTTCTTT. Protein product: CASRSDIREAFF. The chain links TRBV2 to TRBJ1-1; D is undetermined. Trimming removed 6 bases at V and 7 bases at J, with 12 bases between. The CDR3 runs 12 residues. Germline V gives CDR1 SNHLY, CDR2 FYNNEI.

The gene calls are TRBV6-1 and TRBJ1-1; the D gene is possibly TRBD1 (5 bases). The germline V and J ends were trimmed by 3 bases and 9 bases, with 11 bases remaining between them. The CDR3 length is 12 residues. Germline lookup yields CDR1 MNHNS and CDR2 SASEGT. The CDR3 sequence: CASSEKGPKAFF. The CDR3 coding sequence is TGTGCCAGCAGTGAGAAGGGGCCTAAAGCTTTCTTT.

This clone was picked up a small number of times. The CDR3 DNA reads as TGTGCCAGCTCACCCTTCGGTCGGGGTTTGAGCAATCAGCCCCAGCATTTT. The encoded protein is CASSPFGRGLSNQPQHF. The chain has TRBV18 and TRBJ1-5, with unresolved D. The CDR3 contains 17 residues. Trimming removed 3 bases at V and 1 base at J, with 16 bases between. The germline V gene has CDR1 KGHSH and CDR2 LQKENI. The complete variable domain, with remaining parts taken from reference TRBV18 and TRBJ1-5, reads NAGVMQNPRHLVRRRGQEARLRCSPMKGHSHVYWYRQLPEEGLKFMVYLQKENIIDESGMPKERFSAEFPKEGPSILRIQQVVRGDSAAYFCASSPFGRGLSNQPQHFGDGTRLSIL.

The chain carries TRBV28 and TRBJ2-4; the match to TRBD2 covers 7 bases. With V trimmed by 6 bases and J by 8 bases, 7 bases remained unmatched. Germline V gives CDR1 MDHEN, CDR2 SYDVKM. The CDR3 is 13 residues long. CDR3 in DNA: TGTGCCAGCAGGGTCGAGGGGAGGGACATTCAGTACTTC. This gives the protein CASRVEGRDIQYF.

The gene calls are TRBV2 and TRBJ2-5; D unclear. Per the germline V gene, CDR1 is SNHLY and CDR2 is FYNNEI. This CDR3 comprises 13 residues. V shed 6 bases and J shed 2 bases, with 10 bases lying between them. CDR3 region: CASSYLTQETQYF. The CDR3 nucleotides read TGTGCCAGCAGCTATCTGACTCAAGAGACCCAGTACTTC. Based on the CDR3 plus reference TRBV2 and TRBJ2-5, the full variable domain is EPEVTQTPSHQVTQMGQEVILRCVPISNHLYFYWYRQILGQKVEFLVSFYNNEISEKSEIFDDQFSVERPDGSNFTLKIRSTKLEDSAMYFCASSYLTQETQYFGPGTRLLVL.

The rearrangement uses TRBV20-1 and TRBJ2-3; 9 bases agree with TRBD1. The J segment lost 4 bases and the V segment lost 3 bases, leaving 5 bases of the junction unmatched. The CDR3 has 14 residues. In germline, CDR1 is DFQATT, CDR2 SNEGSKA (reference sequence). The CDR3 region is CSASTGGESDTQYF. The CDR3 region has the DNA TGCAGTGCTAGTACAGGGGGCGAGTCAGATACGCAGTATTTT.

The chain carries TRBV5-8 and TRBJ1-2; D is possibly TRBD1 (5 bases). The V end lost 4 bases, the J end lost 0 bases, and 7 bases lay between the germline ends. Germline assignment: CDR1 SGHTS and CDR2 YDEGEE. The CDR3 sequence is 13 residues long. The CDR3 sequence: CASSRTPNYGYTF. In DNA, the CDR3 is TGTGCCAGCAGCCGGACACCTAACTATGGCTACACCTTC.

The J gene is TRBJ2-7, the V gene TRBV11-2; 10 bases line up with TRBD2. V was clipped by 3 bases and J by 1 base; unmatched bases: 9. Germline V gene data show CDR1 as SGHAT and CDR2 as FQNNGV. CDR3 length equals 17 residues. CDR3 in amino acids: CASSFASGGWGSYEQYF. In DNA, the CDR3 is TGTGCCAGCAGCTTTGCTAGCGGGGGTTGGGGGTCCTACGAGCAGTACTTC.

The rearrangement links TRBV28 to TRBJ1-2; D is ambiguous. From germline, CDR1 is MDHEN and CDR2 SYDVKM. Deletions cut 6 bases from V and 12 bases from J, with 23 bases between. The CDR3 covers 14 residues. The CDR3 DNA reads as TGTGCCAGCAGGGAAATGGAGGCCGGCCTGGGGAACACCTTC. Translation: CASREMEAGLGNTF.

The chain links TRBV6-6 to TRBJ2-7, with 10 bases matching TRBD1. The CDR3 consists of 13 residues. The trim removed 11 bases at V and 6 bases at J, leaving 10 bases unmatched. CDR1 is MNHNY and CDR2 is SVGAGI in the germline V gene (reference sequence). CDR3 nucleotides: TGTGCCGGACAGGACAGGGGGGTCGGCGAGCAGTACTTC. It translates to CAGQDRGVGEQYF.

The chain recombines TRBV7-2 with TRBJ1-5; 10 nucleotides align to TRBD1. Per germline, CDR1 SGHTA and CDR2 FQGNSA. The CDR3 sequence is 16 residues long. Trimming cost V 5 bases and J 6 bases; bases outside gene matches: 10. The CDR3 region has the DNA TGTGCCAGCAGCCCCGAGGACAGGGGGATCAGTCAGCCCCAGCATTTT. Its translation: CASSPEDRGISQPQHF.

The chain recombines TRBV9 with TRBJ2-1, with 8 bases fitting TRBD2. The junction had 8 bases not matched to a gene; V was cut back by 2 bases and J by 7 bases. The germline V gene has CDR1 SGDLS and CDR2 YYNGEE. The CDR3 covers 15 residues. The CDR3 protein is CASSVGAGEWNEQFF. Here the CDR3 DNA reads TGTGCCAGCAGCGTGGGAGCGGGAGAATGGAATGAGCAGTTCTTC.

The chain couples TRBV18 to TRBJ2-5; D possibly corresponds to TRBD2 (7 bases). The CDR3 is made up of 16 amino acids. Germline lookup yields CDR1 KGHSH and CDR2 LQKENI. Trimming stripped 3 bases from V and 3 bases from J, with 17 bases between. This CDR3 is CASSPKGGATEETQYF. CDR3 nucleotides: TGTGCCAGCTCACCGAAGGGGGGGGCCACGGAAGAGACCCAGTACTTC. Using reference TRBV18 and TRBJ2-5 for the parts outside the CDR3, the full variable domain is NAGVMQNPRHLVRRRGQEARLRCSPMKGHSHVYWYRQLPEEGLKFMVYLQKENIIDESGMPKERFSAEFPKEGPSILRIQQVVRGDSAAYFCASSPKGGATEETQYFGPGTRLLVL.

The chain joins TRBV11-2 to TRBJ2-1; unclear D gene. The length of the CDR3 is 13 residues. Germline V gene lookup returns CDR1 SGHAT and CDR2 FQNNGV. Trimming pared 1 base from V and 7 bases from J, leaving 8 bases between. The CDR3 DNA reads as TGTGCCAGCAGCTTAGGGCCCAGGAATGAGCAGTTCTTC. Protein product: CASSLGPRNEQFF.

The rearrangement uses TRBV2 and TRBJ2-2; 8 bases fit TRBD1. V was pared by 4 bases and J by 5 bases, with 6 bases of the junction left unmatched. The CDR3 totals 15 residues. CDR1 SNHLY and CDR2 FYNNEI come from the germline V gene. The CDR3 here is CASSGQGLTTGELFF. The CDR3 nucleotides read TGTGCCAGCAGTGGACAGGGGCTGACTACCGGGGAGCTGTTTTTT.

V usage is TRBV5-1 and J usage is TRBJ2-7, with D possibly TRBD1 on 6 matching bases. CDR1 and CDR2 from the germline V gene are SGHRS and YFSETQ. Trimming removed 0 bases at V and 0 bases at J, with 7 bases between. The CDR3 has 14 amino acids. The CDR3 here is CASSLVQGSYEQYF. CDR3 DNA: TGCGCCAGCAGCTTGGTACAGGGCTCCTACGAGCAGTACTTC.

This chain links TRBV28 with TRBJ2-5; 9 nucleotides match TRBD1. V gave up 6 bases and J gave up 4 bases; unmatched junction bases: 9. CDR3 size: 15 residues. Germline loops: CDR1 MDHEN, CDR2 SYDVKM. The CDR3 loop is CASSSPGTGTETQYF. Here the CDR3 DNA reads TGTGCCAGCAGCTCTCCCGGGACAGGGACAGAGACCCAGTACTTC.

This clone has a handful of counts. The rearrangement uses TRBV28 and TRBJ2-5; D not resolved. Trimming stripped 6 bases from V and 2 bases from J, with 22 bases between. CDR1 and CDR2 from the germline V gene are MDHEN and SYDVKM. The CDR3 loop spans 17 amino acids. CDR3 loop: CASRPNPRSRMQETQYF. DNA of the CDR3: TGTGCCAGCAGACCAAACCCCCGCTCGAGGATGCAAGAGACCCAGTACTTC. The full variable domain, its missing parts supplied by reference TRBV28 and TRBJ2-5, is DVKVTQSSRYLVKRTGEKVFLECVQDMDHENMFWYRQDPGLGLRLIYFSYDVKMKEKGDIPEGYSVSREKKERFSLILESASTNQTSMYLCASRPNPRSRMQETQYFGPGTRLLVL.

The chain carries TRBV11-2 and TRBJ1-3; TRBD1 aligns across 7 bases. From germline, CDR1 is SGHAT and CDR2 FQNNGV. The CDR3 has 17 residues. Trimming removed 1 base from V and 0 bases from J; junction bases left unmatched: 6. CDR3 sequence reads: CASSLVQGVASGNTIYF. The CDR3 DNA reads TGTGCCAGCAGCTTAGTGCAGGGGGTCGCCTCTGGAAACACCATATATTTT.

J is TRBJ1-5 and V is TRBV28; the match to TRBD1 covers 9 bases. The ends lost 6 bases at V and 4 bases at J; junction bases unmatched: 10. The length of the CDR3 is 16 residues. Germline CDR1 MDHEN, CDR2 SYDVKM. The CDR3 sequence is CASSPNRGLGNQPQHF. The CDR3 nucleotides are TGTGCCAGCAGCCCCAACAGGGGGCTTGGTAATCAGCCCCAGCATTTT.

The table lists this clone with a count of one. The chain couples TRBV27 to TRBJ1-5; D is uncertain. The CDR3 sequence is 14 residues long. In germline, CDR1 is MNHEY, CDR2 SMNVEV (reference sequence). Trimming left V 2 bases short and J 5 bases short, with 10 bases between. CDR3 DNA: TGTGCCAGCAGTTTACGGAGTCCCTATCAGCCCCAGCATTTT. Its translation is CASSLRSPYQPQHF.